The 16 T cell receptor beta chains given below trace back to one sample, sequenced in a study of cytomegalovirus exposure and HLA in healthy donors. Primers for the PCR totalled 60 Vbeta and 13 Jbeta. Profiled with immunoSEQ multiplex PCR; TCRdb holds only in-frame clones, not every one. This table holds about 200,000 clones, around nine tenths found once. Sequences were obtained from PBMCs. These receptors originate from a woman aged 18-29 years in good health and CMV-seronegative.

This chain connects TRBV5-1 to TRBJ1-1; no clear D. Germline V gene lookup returns CDR1 SGHRS and CDR2 YFSETQ. This CDR3 has 15 amino acids. The germline V and J ends were trimmed by 2 bases and 0 bases, with 11 bases remaining between them. The CDR3 bases are TGCGCCAGCAGCTTACGACACCTAATGAACACTGAAGCTTTCTTT. Protein: CASSLRHLMNTEAFF.

This rearrangement joins TRBV4-2 to TRBJ2-3; D remains unclear. Per the germline V gene, CDR1 is LGHNA and CDR2 is YNFKEQ. The CDR3 has 14 residues. V lost 4 bases to trimming and J lost 1 base, with 9 bases between them. For the CDR3, the DNA is TGTGCCAGCAGCCCCAGACTCGGCACAGATACGCAGTATTTT. Its translation is CASSPRLGTDTQYF.

The chain uses TRBV4-1 and TRBJ1-2; D unclear. This CDR3 is built from 16 residues. Germline CDR1 and CDR2: MGHRA and YSYEKL. Trimming stripped 3 bases from V and 7 bases from J, with 21 bases between. CDR3 in amino acids: CASSQLSFAEVLGYTF. CDR3 DNA: TGCGCCAGCAGCCAGCTCTCCTTCGCGGAGGTCCTTGGCTACACCTTC.

The rearrangement joins TRBV19 to TRBJ1-4, with D unresolved. Deletions cut 7 bases from V and 5 bases from J, with 11 bases between. Germline V gene lookup returns CDR1 LNHDA and CDR2 SQIVND (reference sequence). This CDR3 spans 13 amino acids. This CDR3 is CASTTRGNEKLFF. CDR3 sequence (DNA): TGTGCCAGTACCACAAGAGGGAATGAAAAACTGTTTTTT.

The chain carries TRBV7-9 and TRBJ1-1; no clear D gene. V shed 5 bases and J shed 0 bases, with 13 bases lying between them. The CDR3 has 15 residues. Per the germline V gene, CDR1 is SEHNR and CDR2 is FQNEAQ (reference sequence). In DNA form, the CDR3 reads TGTGCCAGCAGCCCAAAAACCAGTATGAACACTGAAGCTTTCTTT. Its protein product is CASSPKTSMNTEAFF.

The chain couples TRBV7-9 to TRBJ2-7; possible D gene TRBD2, 7 bases. V was shortened by 5 bases and J by 1 base, with 18 bases between the two germline ends. The CDR3 consists of 16 residues. The germline CDR1 and CDR2 sequences are SEHNR and FQNEAQ (reference sequence). The CDR3 DNA reads as TGTGCCAGCAGCAGGGGGGGGAGCGGAGCGTCCTACGAGCAGTACTTC. Translation gives CASSRGGSGASYEQYF.

The V call is TRBV6-5, the J call TRBJ2-5, with 8 bases fitting TRBD2. This CDR3 contains 14 residues. From germline, CDR1 is MNHEY and CDR2 SVGAGI. The junction had 6 bases not matched to a gene; V was cut back by 7 bases and J by 2 bases. The CDR3 DNA reads TGTGCCAGCACCCCGGCGGGAGGTCAAGAGACCCAGTACTTC. Protein sequence: CASTPAGGQETQYF.

The rearrangement links TRBV5-6 to TRBJ2-7, with D uncertain. Between the trimmed V and J ends, which lost 1 base and 6 bases, there was a span of 14 bases. Germline V gives CDR1 SGHDT, CDR2 YYEEEE. This CDR3 has 14 amino acids. CDR3 protein: CASSLIEVVGEQYF. CDR3 in DNA: TGTGCCAGCAGCTTGATTGAGGTGGTGGGCGAGCAGTACTTC.

This chain links TRBV5-6 with TRBJ1-2, with TRBD1 matching 7 bases. CDR1 SGHDT and CDR2 YYEEEE come from the germline V gene. V trimming: 1 base; J trimming: 6 bases; junction bases outside the gene matches: 3. This CDR3 spans 13 amino acids. For the CDR3, the DNA is TGTGCCAGCAGCTTGCGTCAGGGGGATGGCTACACCTTC. Residues: CASSLRQGDGYTF.

J is TRBJ2-2 and V is TRBV5-1; no firm D call. CDR3 length equals 16 residues. The V gene lost 0 bases and the J gene lost 2 bases, with 11 bases spanning the gap. In germline, CDR1 is SGHRS, CDR2 YFSETQ. The CDR3 is CASSLGPNANTGELFF. The CDR3 DNA follows: TGCGCCAGCAGCTTGGGGCCGAACGCCAACACCGGGGAGCTGTTTTTT.

J is TRBJ2-1 and V is TRBV6-1; weak D call: TRBD1 (6 bases). The CDR3 covers 15 residues. Trimming shortened V by 6 bases and J by 6 bases, and 18 bases separated the two germline ends. The germline V gene has CDR1 MNHNS and CDR2 SASEGT. The CDR3: CASRAQGLGFNEQFF. The CDR3 DNA is TGTGCCAGCAGAGCGCAGGGGTTAGGATTCAATGAGCAGTTCTTC.

This chain links TRBV6-1 with TRBJ2-5, with 9 bases lining up with TRBD1. The CDR3 totals 16 residues. The V segment lost 4 bases and the J segment 4 bases; nucleotides outside the gene matches: 10. The germline V gene has CDR1 MNHNS and CDR2 SASEGT. CDR3 protein: CASSAGQGLSRETQYF. The CDR3 DNA follows: TGTGCCAGCAGTGCCGGACAGGGGCTTTCGAGAGAGACCCAGTACTTC.

The V and J genes are TRBV4-2 and TRBJ1-1, with TRBD1 as a possible D gene (6 bases). Germline CDR1 and CDR2: LGHNA and YNFKEQ. Trimming cost V 1 base and J 1 base, with 7 bases left between them. The length of the CDR3 is 14 residues. The CDR3 loop is CASSQGQENTEAFF. The CDR3, as DNA: TGTGCCAGCAGCCAAGGACAGGAGAACACTGAAGCTTTCTTT.

A single count supports this clone. This chain links TRBV6-1 with TRBJ1-6; 7 nucleotides agree with TRBD1. Germline V gene sequence: CDR1 MNHNS, CDR2 SASEGT. After removal of 1 base from V and 4 bases from J, the junction contained 13 bases not matched to a gene. The CDR3 has 19 amino acids. CDR3 residues: CASSEEASWTGAYNSPLHF. CDR3 sequence (DNA): TGTGCCAGCAGTGAAGAAGCTTCTTGGACAGGCGCTTATAATTCACCCCTCCACTTT.

The sample holds one count of this clone. This chain connects TRBV11-3 to TRBJ2-1, with D possibly being TRBD2 (5 bases). The V and J ends lost 3 bases and 1 base respectively, with 13 bases between them. The germline V gene encodes CDR1 SGHNT and CDR2 YENEEA. The CDR3 sequence is 16 residues long. CDR3 protein: CASSLVRGFSYNEQFF. CDR3 DNA sequence: TGTGCCAGCAGCTTGGTTCGCGGGTTTTCCTACAATGAGCAGTTCTTC.

This clone was observed a handful of times. V gene TRBV27 combines with J gene TRBJ1-4, with 12 bases identical to TRBD1. This CDR3 comprises 17 residues. V lost 5 bases to trimming and J lost 2 bases; unmatched junction nucleotides: 6. CDR1 and CDR2 from the germline V gene are MNHEY and SMNVEV (reference sequence). The CDR3 loop reads CASSRGTGGRTNEKLFF. As DNA, the CDR3 is TGTGCCAGCAGTCGCGGGACAGGGGGCAGGACTAATGAAAAACTGTTTTTT.